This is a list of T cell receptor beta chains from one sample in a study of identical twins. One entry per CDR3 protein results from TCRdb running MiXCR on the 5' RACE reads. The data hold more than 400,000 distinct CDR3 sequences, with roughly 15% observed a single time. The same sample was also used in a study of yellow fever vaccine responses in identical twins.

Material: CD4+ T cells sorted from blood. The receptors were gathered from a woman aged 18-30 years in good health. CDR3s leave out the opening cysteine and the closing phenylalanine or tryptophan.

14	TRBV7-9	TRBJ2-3	ASSLGTGDFTDTQY
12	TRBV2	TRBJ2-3	ASSVGRTQGTQY
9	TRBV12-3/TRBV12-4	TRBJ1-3	ASSLGNTIY
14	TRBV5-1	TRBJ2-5	ASTPLLVGGQETQY
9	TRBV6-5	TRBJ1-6	ASGRNSPLH
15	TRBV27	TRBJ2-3	ASSPSTSGKSTDTQY
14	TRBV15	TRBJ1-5	ATRHSRVGSNQPQH
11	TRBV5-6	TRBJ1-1	ASSLERYTEAF
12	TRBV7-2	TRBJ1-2	ASSLTVRGGGYT
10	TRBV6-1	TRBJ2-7	ASSGSTYEQY
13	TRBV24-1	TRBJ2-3	ATSDLVGGTDTQY
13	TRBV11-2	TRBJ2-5	ASSVQGGYQETQY
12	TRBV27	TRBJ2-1	ASSIRRAYNEQF
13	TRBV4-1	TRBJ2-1	ASSPQTGLANEQF
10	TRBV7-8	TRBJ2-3	ASSFFPDTQY
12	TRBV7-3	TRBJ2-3	ASSLKQSTDTQY
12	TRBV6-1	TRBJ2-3	ASREREMTDTQY
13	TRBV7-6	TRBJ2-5	ASSLAGGYQETQY
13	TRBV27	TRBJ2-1	ASSSLAANYNEQF
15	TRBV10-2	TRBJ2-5	ASSEWIGGGAAETQY
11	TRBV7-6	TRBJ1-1	ASSLLTNTEAF
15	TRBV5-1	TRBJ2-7	ASSPVRGQRELYEQY
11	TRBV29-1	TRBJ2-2	SARRVNTGELF
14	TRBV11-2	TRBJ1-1	ASSFTLSGGDTEAF
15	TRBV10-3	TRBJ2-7	AIRKASGRNSAYEQY
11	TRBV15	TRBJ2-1	ATGRAKDNEQF
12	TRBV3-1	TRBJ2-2	ASSRSRYTGELF
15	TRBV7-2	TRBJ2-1	ASSPHFGTSGYNEQF
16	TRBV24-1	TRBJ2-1	ATSDFGGSGSRRDEQF
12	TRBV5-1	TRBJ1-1	ASSPGGRTTEAF
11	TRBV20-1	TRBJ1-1	SASRGMNTEAF
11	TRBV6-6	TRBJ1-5	ASTPQGNQPQH
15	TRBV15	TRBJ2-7	ATSRPLGGNRPYEQY
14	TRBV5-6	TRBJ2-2	ASSLDGTPLTGELF
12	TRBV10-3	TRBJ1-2	AISEAGDNYGYT
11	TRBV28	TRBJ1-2	ASSLQGGYGYT
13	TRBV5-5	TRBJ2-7	ASSQSGLASYEQY
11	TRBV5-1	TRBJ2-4	ASMLGIGDIQY
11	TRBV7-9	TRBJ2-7	ASSLGQPYEQY
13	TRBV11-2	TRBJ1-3	ASSSSPGWRNTIY
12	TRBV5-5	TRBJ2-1	ASSLLQAPVEQF
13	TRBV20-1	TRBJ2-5	SARIGTSGSRTQY
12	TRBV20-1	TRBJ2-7	SARAWDSHYEQY
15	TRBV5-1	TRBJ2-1	ASSSLAGGSSYNEQF
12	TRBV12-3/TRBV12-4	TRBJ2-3	ASTSDNARDTQY
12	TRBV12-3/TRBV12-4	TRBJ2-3	ASSFRRGADTQY
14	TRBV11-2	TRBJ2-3	ASSPLGQGTTDTQY
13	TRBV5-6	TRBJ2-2	ASSPWDLNTGELF
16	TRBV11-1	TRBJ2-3	ASSLVWGKRTGTDTQY
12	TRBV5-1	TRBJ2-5	ASSTGLAGETQY
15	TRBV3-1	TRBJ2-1	ASSQVRRDSLYNEQF
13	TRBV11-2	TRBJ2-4	ASSLKGNYWDIQY
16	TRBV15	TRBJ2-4	ATSRDYGEAGAKNIQY
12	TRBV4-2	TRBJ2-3	ASSQDFAPDTQY
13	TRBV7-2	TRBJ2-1	ASRASGGENNEQF
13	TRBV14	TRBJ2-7	ASSQDIGTAYEQY
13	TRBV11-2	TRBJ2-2	ASSLVGQSTGELF
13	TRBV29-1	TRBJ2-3	SVEAGGEPADTQY
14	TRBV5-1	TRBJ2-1	ASSLEGLAVYNEQF
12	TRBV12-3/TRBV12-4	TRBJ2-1	ASSGQGSYNEQF